Each of the 18 T cell receptor beta chains below was sequenced from the same sample in a study of molecular identifiers for immune sequencing clone quantification. Via MiXCR, TCRdb re-called the PCR reads, giving one row per CDR3 protein. The sample has about 100,000 distinct CDR3 sequences, roughly a third seen once. The specimen sequenced was naive CD8+ T cells from blood, with Jurkat cell RNA spiked in. The subset: FACS-sorted CD8+CD4-CCR7+CD45RA+ naive T cells. Source of these receptors: a human donor in good health. Some libraries in this study had Jurkat cell RNA spiked in.

This clonotype has more than one count but fewer than ten. This rearrangement joins TRBV7-9 to TRBJ2-7; 7 bases fit TRBD1. Germline loops: CDR1 SEHNR, CDR2 FQNEAQ (reference sequence). Trimming took 4 bases from V and 3 from J; bases not matched to a gene: 12. This CDR3 is 16 amino acids long. This CDR3 is CASSSTRTGKGYEQYF. The DNA of the CDR3 is TGTGCCAGCAGCTCCACGAGGACAGGAAAGGGCTACGAGCAGTACTTC.

This clonotype has ten or more counts. The chain carries TRBV6-5 and TRBJ2-1, with no clear D. V gave up 0 bases and J gave up 6 bases, with 6 bases separating them. The CDR3 runs to 13 residues. In germline, CDR1 is MNHEY, CDR2 SVGAGI. The chain's CDR3 is CASSYSTVNEQFF. As DNA, the CDR3 is TGTGCCAGCAGTTACTCGACCGTCAATGAGCAGTTCTTC.

This clonotype was seen more than once but under ten times. V usage is TRBV7-3 and J usage is TRBJ2-3; weak D call: TRBD1 (5 bases). V lost 0 bases, J lost 4 bases, and 11 bases lay in between. CDR1 and CDR2 (germline): SGHTA, FQGTGA. This CDR3 comprises 15 residues. The CDR3 loop is CASSLTGAHSDTQYF. The DNA for the CDR3 is TGTGCCAGCAGCTTAACAGGGGCTCACTCAGATACGCAGTATTTT.

The chain recombines TRBV2 with TRBJ2-5; 7 bases match TRBD2. Looked up from germline, CDR1 is SNHLY and CDR2 is FYNNEI. The CDR3 contains 12 residues. Losses at the gene ends were 10 bases for V and 0 bases for J; bases not matched to a gene: 2. CDR3 loop: CATGTNQETQYF. The CDR3 DNA reads as TGTGCCACCGGGACTAACCAAGAGACCCAGTACTTC.

This clonotype was picked up many times. The chain carries TRBV7-9 and TRBJ2-3; 9 nucleotides match TRBD2. Germline V gene data show CDR1 as SEHNR and CDR2 as FQNEAQ (reference sequence). Unmatched junction bases numbered 3, after V lost 9 bases and J lost 5 bases. The CDR3 is made up of 12 amino acids. CDR3: CASSGSQDTQYF. CDR3 in DNA: TGTGCCAGTAGCGGGAGCCAAGATACGCAGTATTTT.

This chain links TRBV4-3 with TRBJ2-2, with 8 bases that match TRBD2. The CDR3 has 18 amino acids. Per germline, CDR1 LGHNA and CDR2 YSLEER. V was pared by 0 bases and J by 7 bases, with 13 bases of the junction left unmatched. CDR3 sequence reads: CASSQDPLLAGRVGELFF. CDR3 in DNA: TGCGCCAGCAGCCAAGATCCTCTATTAGCGGGAAGGGTCGGGGAGCTGTTTTTT.

The gene calls are TRBV28 and TRBJ2-4; 7 nucleotides agree with TRBD1. The CDR3 extends over 14 amino acids. The V and J ends lost 5 bases and 8 bases, in that order; junction bases with no gene match: 9. Looked up from germline, CDR1 is MDHEN and CDR2 is SYDVKM. CDR3: CASSIQGRMDIQYF. The CDR3, as DNA: TGTGCCAGCAGTATACAGGGGCGTATGGACATTCAGTACTTC. Based on the CDR3 plus reference TRBV28 and TRBJ2-4, the full variable domain is DVKVTQSSRYLVKRTGEKVFLECVQDMDHENMFWYRQDPGLGLRLIYFSYDVKMKEKGDIPEGYSVSREKKERFSLILESASTNQTSMYLCASSIQGRMDIQYFGAGTRLSVL.

This clonotype was counted ten times or more. The chain uses TRBV6-5 and TRBJ2-7, with D uncertain. Per the germline V gene, CDR1 is MNHEY and CDR2 is SVGAGI. V lost 2 bases and J lost 2, with 10 bases in between. This CDR3 is 14 amino acids long. This CDR3 reads CASSYQQIPYEQYF. CDR3 nucleotides: TGTGCCAGCAGTTACCAACAGATCCCCTACGAGCAGTACTTC.

Concerning this clonotype: An end of the junction does not agree with germline; a read error may underlie this. The chain carries TRBV4-3 and TRBJ2-7; TRBD1 agrees at 7 bases. Looked up from germline, CDR1 is LGHNA and CDR2 is YSLEER. The CDR3 sequence is 15 residues long. The CDR3 is CACSQSPDRSFEQYF. The CDR3 nucleotides read TGCGCCTGCAGCCAAAGTCCGGACAGGTCCTTCGAGCAGTACTTC.

The sample holds a few counts of this clonotype. The rearrangement links TRBV21-1 to TRBJ1-5; the D call of TRBD1 is as the table states it, not checked on the DNA. TRBV21-1 is described as a pseudogene. CDR3 length equals 17 residues. CDR3 sequence (DNA): TGTGCCAGCAGCGTCCGGAAGGGGGCTGCAAGCAATCAGCCCCAGCATTTT. It translates to CASSVRKGAASNQPQHF.

To note about this clonotype: It may be a read error: a sequence one base away is much more abundant. The CDR3 carries no conserved terminal phenylalanine or tryptophan, so it likely arises from a read error. The chain employs TRBV11-2 and TRBJ2-7; D is perhaps TRBD1 (5 bases). Trimming took 1 base from V and 7 from J, leaving 17 bases between them. The CDR3 extends over 15 amino acids. Germline values: CDR1 SGHAT, CDR2 FQNNGV. CDR3: CASSLVWGPGREQYL. The CDR3 region has the DNA TGTGCCAGCAGCTTAGTGTGGGGCCCAGGACGGGAGCAGTACCTC.

In its sample, this clonotype was seen a few times. This chain connects TRBV6-1 to TRBJ2-7; 13 bases are shared with TRBD2. V lost 3 bases, J lost 4 bases, and 9 bases stayed unmatched. Looked up from germline, CDR1 is MNHNS and CDR2 is SASEGT. The CDR3 is 17 residues long. The CDR3 sequence: CASSDGLAGAGGYEQYF. CDR3 DNA sequence: TGTGCCAGCAGTGACGGACTAGCGGGAGCGGGGGGATACGAGCAGTACTTC.

This clonotype was seen once. A much larger clone lies a single base off, so this may be a read error. J is TRBJ2-3 and V is TRBV5-1, with 11 bases fitting TRBD1. The CDR3 is made up of 16 amino acids. Germline loops: CDR1 SGHRS, CDR2 YFSETQ. CDR3 sequence reads: CACSFIWDRGTDTQYF. In DNA, the CDR3 is TGCGCCTGCAGCTTTATCTGGGACAGGGGGACAGATACGCAGTATTTT.

This clonotype was picked up many times. The J gene is TRBJ1-5, the V gene TRBV9; a weak D match, TRBD1 (5 bases). CDR1 and CDR2 (germline): SGDLS, YYNGEE. Trimming took off 0 bases at V and 11 bases at J, with 12 bases between the two ends. The CDR3 is 13 residues long. CDR3 in amino acids: CASSVGSKGAQHF. For the CDR3, the DNA is TGTGCCAGCAGCGTAGGTTCAAAAGGGGCCCAGCATTTT.

The V and J genes are TRBV28 and TRBJ1-6; D uncertain. There are 12 residues in the CDR3. Between the trimmed V and J ends, which lost 5 bases and 6 bases, there was a span of 5 bases. Germline V gene sequence: CDR1 MDHEN, CDR2 SYDVKM. The CDR3 sequence is CASSDVNSPLHF. The CDR3 DNA sequence: TGTGCCAGCAGTGACGTTAATTCACCCCTCCACTTT. Using reference TRBV28 and TRBJ1-6 for the parts outside the CDR3, the full variable domain is DVKVTQSSRYLVKRTGEKVFLECVQDMDHENMFWYRQDPGLGLRLIYFSYDVKMKEKGDIPEGYSVSREKKERFSLILESASTNQTSMYLCASSDVNSPLHFGNGTRLTVT.

In its sample, this clonotype was seen a few times. The rearrangement uses TRBV5-6 and TRBJ2-7; D may be TRBD1 (6 bases). CDR3 length: 16 amino acids. Trimming removed 4 bases from V and 5 bases from J, with 22 bases in between. In germline, CDR1 is SGHDT, CDR2 YYEEEE. Written as DNA, the CDR3 is TGTGCCAGCAGCCTTGCGTCCGGGACACTCCGCCACGAGCAGTACTTC. Its protein product is CASSLASGTLRHEQYF.

The V gene is TRBV6-2 or TRBV6-3, the J gene TRBJ1-5; TRBD1 agrees at 8 bases. After removal of 2 bases from V and 7 bases from J, the junction contained 7 bases not matched to a gene. Germline V gene sequence: CDR1 MNHEY, CDR2 SVGEGT. The CDR3 sequence is 15 residues long. The CDR3 loop is CASSYRQTGAQPQHF. The CDR3 nucleotides read TGTGCCAGCAGTTACCGTCAGACAGGGGCACAGCCCCAGCATTTT.

With regard to this clonotype: Germline is not matched at one junction end, which may reflect a read error. The rearrangement joins TRBV19 to TRBJ1-3, with D tentatively TRBD1 (6 bases). The CDR3 loop spans 16 amino acids. CDR1 and CDR2 from the germline V gene are LNHDA and SQIVND (reference sequence). The CDR3 protein is CASRDPDRGSGDTIYF. The DNA for the CDR3 is TGTGCCAGTAGGGACCCGGACAGAGGCTCTGGAGACACCATATATTTT.